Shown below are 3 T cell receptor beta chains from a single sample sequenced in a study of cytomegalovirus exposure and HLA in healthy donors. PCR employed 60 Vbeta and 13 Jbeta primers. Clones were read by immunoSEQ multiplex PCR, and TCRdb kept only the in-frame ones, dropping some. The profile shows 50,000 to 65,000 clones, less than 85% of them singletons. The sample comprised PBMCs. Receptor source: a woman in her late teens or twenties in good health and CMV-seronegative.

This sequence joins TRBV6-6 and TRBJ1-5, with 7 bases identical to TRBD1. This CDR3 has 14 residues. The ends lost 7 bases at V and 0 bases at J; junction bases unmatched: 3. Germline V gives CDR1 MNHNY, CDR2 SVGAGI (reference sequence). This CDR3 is CASIGTDSNQPQHF. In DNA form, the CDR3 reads TGTGCCAGCATCGGGACAGATAGCAATCAGCCCCAGCATTTT.

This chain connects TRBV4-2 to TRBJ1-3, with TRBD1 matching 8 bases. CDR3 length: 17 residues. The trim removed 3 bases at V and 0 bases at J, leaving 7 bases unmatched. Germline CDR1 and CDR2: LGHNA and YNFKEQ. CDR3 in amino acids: CASSHGQGPSSGNTIYF. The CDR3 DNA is TGTGCCAGCAGCCATGGACAGGGACCTAGCTCTGGAAACACCATATATTTT.

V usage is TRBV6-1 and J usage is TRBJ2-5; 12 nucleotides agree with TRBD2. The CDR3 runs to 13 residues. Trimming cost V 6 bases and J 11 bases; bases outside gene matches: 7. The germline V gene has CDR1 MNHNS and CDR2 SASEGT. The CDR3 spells CASSRRLAGEQYF. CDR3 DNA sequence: TGTGCCAGCAGCCGGAGACTAGCGGGGGAGCAGTACTTC.